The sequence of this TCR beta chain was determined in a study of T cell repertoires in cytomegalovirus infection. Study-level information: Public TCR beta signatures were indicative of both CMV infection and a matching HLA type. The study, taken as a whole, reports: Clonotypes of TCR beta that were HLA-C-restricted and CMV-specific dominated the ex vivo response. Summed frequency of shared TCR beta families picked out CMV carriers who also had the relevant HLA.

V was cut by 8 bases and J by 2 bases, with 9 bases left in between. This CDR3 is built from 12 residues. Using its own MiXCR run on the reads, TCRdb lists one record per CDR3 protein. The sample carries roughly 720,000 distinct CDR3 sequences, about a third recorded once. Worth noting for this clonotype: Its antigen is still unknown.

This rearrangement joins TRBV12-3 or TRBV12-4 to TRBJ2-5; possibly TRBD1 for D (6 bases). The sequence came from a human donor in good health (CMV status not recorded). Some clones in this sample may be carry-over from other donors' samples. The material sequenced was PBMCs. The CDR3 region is CASGQTQETQYF. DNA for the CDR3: TGTGCCAGCGGACAGACACAAGAGACCCAGTACTTC.